What follows are 2 T cell receptor beta chains derived from one specimen sequenced in a study of T cell responses to AZD1222 COVID-19 vaccine. The data were produced by immunoSEQ multiplex PCR, yet TCRdb's version contains in-frame clones alone and is incomplete. Altogether some 180,000 clones are present, 91% being singletons, with the ten largest covering 1.5% to 2%. The source was peripheral blood, collected 28 days after the second AZD1222 dose. Receptors originate from an adult who received the AZD1222 COVID-19 vaccine.

The CDR3: CASSLLGTGNTEAFF. In nucleotides, the CDR3 is TGTGCCAGCAGTTTACTCGGGACAGGGAACACTGAAGCTTTCTTT. The J gene is TRBJ1-1, the V gene TRBV28; 8 nucleotides match TRBD1. Trimming at V came to 2 bases and at J to 1 base, leaving 3 bases not matched to a gene. The CDR3 has 15 amino acids. Germline lookup yields CDR1 MDHEN and CDR2 SYDVKM.

This chain connects TRBV20-1 to TRBJ2-5; possible D gene TRBD2, 6 bases. V lost 5 bases, J lost 8 bases, and 12 bases lay in between. CDR3 length equals 11 residues. Germline CDR1 and CDR2: DFQATT and SNEGSKA (reference sequence). The CDR3 here is CSAEPSETQYF. CDR3 nucleotide sequence: TGCAGTGCTGAACCTAGCGAAACCCAGTACTTC.